Listed below are T cell receptor beta chains from one sample, sequenced in a study of blood T cell repertoires in COVID-19. The repertoire was sequenced with immunoSEQ multiplex PCR; TCRdb's copy has only in-frame clones and lacks some. Among some 250,000 clones listed, roughly 90% were seen once. The specimen was peripheral blood. Receptors originate from a woman in her 30s with COVID-19, enrolled during active disease. CDR3s include the opening cysteine and the closing phenylalanine or tryptophan. A D gene is named only where the DNA matches it firmly.

16	TRBD2	TRBJ2-1	TRBV27	CASSLYWGGVYNEQFF	TGTGCCAGCAGTTTATATTGGGGGGGGGTTTACAATGAGCAGTTCTTC
12	TRBD1	TRBJ1-2	TRBV28	CACQGGGYGYTF	TGTGCCTGTCAGGGGGGCGGCTATGGCTACACCTTC
15	NA	TRBJ1-2	TRBV6-5	CASSFRGGANYGYTF	TGTGCCAGCAGCTTCCGAGGGGGGGCAAACTATGGCTACACCTTC
15	NA	TRBJ1-1	TRBV5-1	CASSLAGGLNTEAFF	TGCGCCAGCAGCTTGGCGGGGGGATTGAACACTGAAGCTTTCTTT
17	TRBD1	TRBJ2-1	TRBV5-8	CASTDPWATTGHNEQFF	TGTGCCAGCACCGATCCGTGGGCCACGACAGGGCACAATGAGCAGTTCTTC
13	NA	TRBJ2-3	TRBV11-2	CASSLDSVGAQYF	TGTGCCAGCAGCTTAGACAGCGTCGGGGCGCAGTATTTT
13	NA	TRBJ1-2	TRBV27	CASSLAGVYGYTF	TGTGCCAGCAGTTTAGCAGGGGTCTATGGCTACACCTTC
14	NA	TRBJ1-6	TRBV7-8	CASSLFYLGSSLHF	TGTGCCAGCAGCCTCTTCTACCTAGGATCCTCCCTCCACTTT
14	NA	TRBJ2-7	TRBV4-1	CASSQLPKGDEQYF	TGCGCCAGCAGCCAGCTCCCTAAGGGAGACGAGCAGTACTTC
18	NA	TRBJ2-7	TRBV12-2	CASRLGSSGPLGSHEQYF	TGTGCAAGTCGCTTAGGAAGTAGCGGGCCCCTCGGCTCCCACGAGCAGTACTTC